This record concerns one T cell receptor beta chain sequence. The sample comes from a study of blood T cell repertoires in COVID-19. Study context: Collection of acute and convalescent COVID-19 samples took place in the United States, Italy and Spain.

Enrollees, roughly 18 to 90 years old, lived in about two dozen US areas. Here immunoSEQ multiplex PCR was the method, and the copy in TCRdb shows in-frame clones only, minus some. This sample has about 150,000 clones, with under 90% found just once. CDR1 and CDR2 from the germline V gene are MNHEY and SVGEGT. Trimming stripped 3 bases from V and 6 bases from J, with 13 bases between. The CDR3 consists of 14 residues. The clonotype originates from a woman aged 45-65 years who had recovered from COVID-19. The V call is TRBV6-2 or TRBV6-3, the J call TRBJ2-3; the D gene is possibly TRBD2 (5 bases). What was sequenced was PBMCs or T cells enriched from blood (not recorded which). CDR3 residues: CASSYQYSGDTQYF. CDR3 in DNA: TGTGCCAGCAGTTATCAATATTCGGGGGATACGCAGTATTTT.